This record concerns one TCR beta chain sequence. The V end lost 0 bases, the J end lost 0 bases, and 10 bases lay between the germline ends. Germline V lookup: CDR1 DFQATT, CDR2 SNEGSKA (reference sequence). This CDR3 contains 15 residues. The data originate from a study of blood T cells in healthy people across ages. PCR was performed a second time for about 6 to 11 cycles using a sample-barcoded 5' primer and a J-beta primer mix. Each CDR3 protein is one row after TCRdb ran MiXCR on the 5' RACE reads. Of roughly 930,000 distinct CDR3 sequences listed, roughly 48% are singletons. This clonotype originated in a man under 40 in good health. The sample comprised blood. The rearrangement links TRBV20-1 to TRBJ2-3; D is unclear. The CDR3 DNA reads TGCAGTGCTAGAGATCTCGGGTCTAGCACAGATACGCAGTATTTT. Its translation: CSARDLGSSTDTQYF.